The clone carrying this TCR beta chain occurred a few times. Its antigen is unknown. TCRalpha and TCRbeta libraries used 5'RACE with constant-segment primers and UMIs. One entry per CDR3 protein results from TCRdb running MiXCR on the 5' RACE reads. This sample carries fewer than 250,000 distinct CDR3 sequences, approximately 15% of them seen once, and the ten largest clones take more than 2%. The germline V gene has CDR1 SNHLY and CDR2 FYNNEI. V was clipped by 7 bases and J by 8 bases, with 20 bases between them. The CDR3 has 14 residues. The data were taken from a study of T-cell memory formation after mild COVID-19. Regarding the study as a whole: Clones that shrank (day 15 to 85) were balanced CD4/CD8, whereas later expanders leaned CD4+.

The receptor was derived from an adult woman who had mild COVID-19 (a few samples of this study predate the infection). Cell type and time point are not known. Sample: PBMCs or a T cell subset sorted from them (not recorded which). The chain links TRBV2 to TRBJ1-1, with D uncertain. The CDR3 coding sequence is TGTGCCAGCACTGGGTACCAAACACGGCGAGAAGCTTTCTTT. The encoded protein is CASTGYQTRREAFF.